The sequence of this T cell receptor beta chain was determined in a study of blood T cell repertoires in COVID-19. Only one count was recorded for this clone. The table came from immunoSEQ multiplex PCR; TCRdb's copy has only in-frame clones and leaves some out. The sample contains around 340,000 clones, 80% to 90% of which appear only once. This CDR3 has 14 amino acids. Trimming pared 4 bases from V and 6 bases from J, leaving 15 bases between. Germline-derived CDR1 and CDR2 are LNHDA and SQIVND (reference sequence). The rearrangement uses TRBV19 and TRBJ1-2, with D perhaps matching TRBD1 (6 bases). The sequence was collected from a woman aged 60-70 years with COVID-19, enrolled during active disease. The sequencing input was peripheral blood. As DNA, the CDR3 is TGTGCCAGTAGTACGAACAGGGTACTCGATGGCTACACCTTC. This gives the protein CASSTNRVLDGYTF.